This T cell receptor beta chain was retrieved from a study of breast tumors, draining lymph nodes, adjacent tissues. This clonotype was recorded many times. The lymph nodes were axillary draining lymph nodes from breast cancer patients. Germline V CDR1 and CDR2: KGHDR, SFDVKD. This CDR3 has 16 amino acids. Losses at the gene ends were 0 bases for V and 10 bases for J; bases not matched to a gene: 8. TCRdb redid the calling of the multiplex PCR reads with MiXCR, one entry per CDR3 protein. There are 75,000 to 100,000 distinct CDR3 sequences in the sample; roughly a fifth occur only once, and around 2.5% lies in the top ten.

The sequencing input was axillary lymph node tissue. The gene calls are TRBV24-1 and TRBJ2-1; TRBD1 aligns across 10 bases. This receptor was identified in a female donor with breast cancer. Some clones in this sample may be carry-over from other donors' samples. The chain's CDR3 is CATSDLGQGGTFEQFF. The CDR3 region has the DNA TGTGCCACCAGTGATTTGGGACAGGGGGGGACTTTCGAGCAGTTCTTC.